Listed below are T cell receptor beta chains from one sample, sequenced in a study of cytomegalovirus exposure and HLA in healthy donors. Generated by immunoSEQ multiplex PCR, the TCRdb table keeps only in-frame clones and is missing some. Of under 200,000 clones listed, approximately 62% are singletons. The sequencing sample was made of PBMCs. The origin of the receptors is a man aged 50-59 years in good health and CMV-seronegative. Each CDR3 is given with its conserved first and last residue. D genes are given only for firm matches. Size tells how often a clone was seen (once, few, many) or the class of an expanded clone, and some rows leave it out.

D: TRBD2
size: -
V: TRBV2
J: TRBJ2-7
DNA: TGTGCCAGCAAGGCTGCACGGGGGGAATCCTACGAGCAGTACTTC
CDR3: CASKAARGESYEQYF

D: -
size: few
V: TRBV4-1
J: TRBJ2-3
DNA: TGCGCCAGCAGCCAAGATGGAGCGGGCACAGATACGCAGTATTTT
CDR3: CASSQDGAGTDTQYF

D: -
size: -
V: TRBV5-1
J: TRBJ2-7
DNA: TGCGCCAGCAGCTTGCTGGCCAGTGCCTACGAGCAGTACTTC
CDR3: CASSLLASAYEQYF

D: -
size: few
V: TRBV28
J: TRBJ2-7
DNA: TGTGCCAGCAGTTCAGGGGTTTACGAGCAGTACTTC
CDR3: CASSSGVYEQYF

D: -
size: -
V: TRBV28
J: TRBJ1-1
DNA: TGTGCCAGCAGTTTCGCAGGGAATGTTTACACTGAAGCTTTCTTT
CDR3: CASSFAGNVYTEAFF

D: -
size: once
V: TRBV7-9
J: TRBJ1-6
DNA: TGTGCCAGCAGCTTACAAAATTCACCCCTCCACTTT
CDR3: CASSLQNSPLHF

D: -
size: -
V: TRBV28
J: TRBJ2-2
DNA: TGTGCCAGCAGTTTAGCGGGTGGAGGGGAGCTGTTTTTT
CDR3: CASSLAGGGELFF

D: -
size: -
V: TRBV4-1
J: TRBJ2-7
DNA: TGCGCCAGCAGCCACCCACCGCGAGGACAGCCCTCCTACGAGCAGTACTTC
CDR3: CASSHPPRGQPSYEQYF

D: TRBD1
size: once
V: TRBV4-2
J: TRBJ2-7
DNA: TGTGCCAGCAGCCAAGCTCGAGGACAGGGGCTCAACGAGCAGTACTTC
CDR3: CASSQARGQGLNEQYF

D: -
size: -
V: TRBV29-1
J: TRBJ1-4
DNA: TGCAACGGTCAATTCCCGGGGGCTAATGAAAAACTGTTTTTT
CDR3: CNGQFPGANEKLFF

D: TRBD1
size: -
V: TRBV5-1
J: TRBJ1-2
DNA: TGCGCCAGCAGCTTGTTATCTGGACAGGGGTATGGCTACACCTTC
CDR3: CASSLLSGQGYGYTF

D: -
size: once
V: TRBV5-1
J: TRBJ1-2
DNA: TGCGTCAGCAGCTTTTTGCACAGGGATGGCTACACCTTC
CDR3: CVSSFLHRDGYTF

D: -
size: -
V: TRBV18
J: TRBJ1-1
DNA: TGTGCCAGCTCACCATTGGAGGAGGAAGCTTTCTTT
CDR3: CASSPLEEEAFF

D: TRBD2
size: -
V: TRBV5-1
J: TRBJ2-7
DNA: TGCGCCAGCAGCTCTGGGGGCGGGGGGACCTACGAGCAGTACTTC
CDR3: CASSSGGGGTYEQYF

D: TRBD1
size: -
V: TRBV7-7
J: TRBJ2-2
DNA: TGTGCCAGCAGCTCGGGACAGGCGACCGGGGAGCTGTTTTTT
CDR3: CASSSGQATGELFF

D: TRBD1
size: -
V: TRBV6-1
J: TRBJ1-3
DNA: TGTGCCAGCACGACAGGGGGCTCTGGAAACACCATATATTTT
CDR3: CASTTGGSGNTIYF

D: -
size: -
V: TRBV19
J: TRBJ1-5
DNA: TGTGCCAGTAGTATGGGGCAGAGCAATCAGCCCCAGCATTTT
CDR3: CASSMGQSNQPQHF

D: -
size: -
V: TRBV4-1
J: TRBJ2-5
DNA: TGCGCCAGCAGCCCCTTGCAAACAGGAGAAGTTGGGACCCAGTACTTC
CDR3: CASSPLQTGEVGTQYF

D: TRBD1
size: few
V: TRBV2
J: TRBJ1-5
DNA: TGTGCCAGCAGTGAAGCATGGACAGGACTTCAGCCCCAGCATTTT
CDR3: CASSEAWTGLQPQHF